One T cell receptor (beta chain) is described in this entry. Its cognate antigen is unknown. CDR3 size: 16 residues. Trimming removed 4 bases from V and 10 bases from J; junction bases left unmatched: 8. Germline V gene lookup returns CDR1 SGHDT and CDR2 YYEEEE. Primers: 60 Vbeta forward and 13 Jbeta reverse. Libraries were prepared by immunoSEQ multiplex PCR; TCRdb keeps only in-frame clonotypes and omits some of them. The table records roughly 110,000 clones, under 70% of them present only once. The record originates from a study of cytomegalovirus exposure and HLA in healthy donors. Findings of the study overall: Presence/absence analyses treated sequencing depth as roughly uniform across donors. The classifier was said to identify cytomegalovirus status with high specificity and sensitivity. With later analysis, a missense DCLRE1C variant became linked to TCR beta V- and J-gene trimming. The productive fraction for most TCR beta V segments was about 90% or about 30% in an earlier analysis.

Material: PBMCs. The chain links TRBV5-6 to TRBJ2-1; TRBD2 matches at 16 bases. This clonotype originated in a man between 18 and 35 years old in good health and CMV-seropositive. The CDR3 is CASSTGLAGGLVEQFF. The CDR3, as DNA: TGTGCCAGCAGCACGGGACTAGCGGGGGGGCTAGTGGAGCAGTTCTTC.